Given below is one T cell receptor beta chain in context. The antigen remains undetermined. Repertoires were generated with immunoSEQ multiplex PCR, while TCRdb's copy carries only in-frame clones and drops some. In the table there are 100,000 to 130,000 clones, around 90% of which are singletons. The data were obtained in a study of OX40 agonist ivuxolimab in advanced cancers. About the study: Hepatocellular carcinoma, melanoma, renal cell or head and neck cancer occurred in dose-escalation patients. Notes on the study in general: More expanded clones were found, on average, in CD8+ than in CD4+ T cells.

Per germline, CDR1 SGHRS and CDR2 YFSETQ. J lost 0 bases, V lost 8 bases, and 11 bases had no gene match. The CDR3 is 15 amino acids. The sequencing used CD4+ or CD8+ T cells sorted from blood, collected in a trial of the OX40 agonist ivuxolimab. The chain carries TRBV5-1 and TRBJ2-7; 7 bases line up with TRBD2. The TCR was taken from an adult with an advanced solid tumor such as melanoma, head and neck, liver or kidney cancer. CDR3 amino acids: CASGEGPQISYEQYF. The CDR3 nucleotides read TGCGCCAGTGGGGAGGGACCGCAGATCTCCTACGAGCAGTACTTC. The full variable domain, its missing parts supplied by reference TRBV5-1 and TRBJ2-7, is KAGVTQTPRYLIKTRGQQVTLSCSPISGHRSVSWYQQTPGQGLQFLFEYFSETQRNKGNFPGRFSGRQFSNSRSEMNVSTLELGDSALYLCASGEGPQISYEQYFGPGTRLTVT.